This paragraph reports one TCR beta chain. Only in-frame clones appear in the TCRdb table, and some are missing; sequencing was by immunoSEQ multiplex PCR. This table holds under 400,000 clones, 88% found once. These data originate in a study of blood T cell repertoires in COVID-19. A Seattle source enrolled patients during active infection and followed them longitudinally. CDR1 and CDR2 from the germline V gene are SGHKS and YYEKEE (reference sequence). The V gene lost 4 bases and the J gene lost 2 bases, with 16 bases spanning the gap. The CDR3 is made up of 15 amino acids. The genes are TRBV5-5 and TRBJ2-7; maybe TRBD1 (6 bases). The source material was peripheral blood. The TCR sequence derives from a woman aged 25 to 39 with COVID-19, enrolled during active disease. CDR3: CASSHPGTSTYEQYF. DNA for the CDR3: TGTGCCAGCAGCCACCCCGGGACAAGCACCTACGAGCAGTACTTC.